The entry below gives a single T cell receptor (beta chain) sequence along with its context. It lacks a known antigen. The input lacks base qualities; no much larger clone sits a single base away. The protocol used for the library was 5' RACE. Sequencing was performed on a NextSeq 500. The TCR library protocol attached a unique molecular identifier to each TCR cDNA molecule to allow correction of PCR and sequencing errors. In the original analysis: TCR identification, UMI-based error correction and CDR3 extraction were performed with Decombinator tools. TCRs above a frequency of 2 per 1,000, corresponding to the top 1% of the tumor frequency distribution, were defined as expanded. Renyi diversity was calculated using the R vegan package after each repertoire was subsampled 100 times to 5,000 TCRs. CDR3 similarity networks were built from amino acid triplet string-kernel similarity, with CDR3s being connected when pairwise similarity was above 0.82. The public reads were reanalyzed by TCRdb: fastp trimming at Q25, MiXCR alignment, in-frame beta chains only. Each CDR3 protein appears once, grouped with its most common genes and DNA. The V and J calls reflect TCRdb's pipeline rather than the authors' work. For this sample there are about 82,000 distinct CDR3 sequences; roughly 12% appear just once. The ten top clones hold 4.6% of the sample.

Sample time point, as interpreted from the label and publication: sample taken at primary tumor resection. Without any cell sorting, TCR sequencing was performed on whole RNA extracted either from tumor and nontumor lung tissue or from cryopreserved PBMC samples. Samples were obtained from about 69 patients with early-stage, untreated non-small cell lung cancer from the lung TRACERx cohort. Only patients with enough RNA available from two or more tumor regions were chosen for TCR sequencing. This specimen comes from a study of spatial heterogeneity in lung cancer (dated by TCRdb to about 2019). Study-wide context: More beta-chain than alpha-chain transcripts were consistently detected, likely reflecting higher beta-chain transcript abundance. In the raw uncorrected reads, each unique combination of TCR and UMI appeared more than ten times on average. In non-small cell lung cancer, the study made a quantitative comparison of TCR alpha and beta repertoires among multiple tumor regions, matched nontumor lung and blood. Nonsynonymous mutation counts, determined by whole-exome sequencing of tumor tissue, were related to TCR repertoire features. At surgery, both alpha and beta chains were TCR-sequenced in under 250 tumor regions, fewer than 85 matched nontumor lung samples and a few dozen PBMC samples.

CDR1 and CDR2 are drawn from the germline V gene: KGHDR, SFDVKD. V loses 12 bases of germline sequence and J loses 1 base, and the interval between the two ends is 12 bases. The CDR3 covers 13 residues, taking in both the cysteine and the phenylalanine. Only the CDR3 region is kept as DNA, spanning 39 bases read in frame from base 1. Overall study results and their limits: Ubiquitous expanded tumor TCRs showed up in blood more often at tumor resection than at routine follow-up. Additional single-cell paired TCR alpha and beta sequencing was considered necessary to confirm, at a functional level, the hypothesis that regional TCRs recognize regional mutations.

Sample: PBMCs, taken at surgery. This sequence uses TRBV24-1 and TRBJ2-4; no confident D gene assignment can be made. The TCR comes from a male donor with early-stage non-small cell lung cancer. The CDR3 amino acid sequence is: CASSLEAKNIQYF. Read as DNA, the sequence is TGTGCCTCGTCCTTGGAGGCCAAAAACATTCAGTACTTC.